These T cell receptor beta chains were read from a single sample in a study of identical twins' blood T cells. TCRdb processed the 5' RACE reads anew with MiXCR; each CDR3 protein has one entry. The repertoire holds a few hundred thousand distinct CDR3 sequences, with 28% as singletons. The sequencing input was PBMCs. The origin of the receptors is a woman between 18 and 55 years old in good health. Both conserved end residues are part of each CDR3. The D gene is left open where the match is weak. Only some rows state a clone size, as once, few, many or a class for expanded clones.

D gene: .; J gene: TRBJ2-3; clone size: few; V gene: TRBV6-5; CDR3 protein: CASSPDPHRTQYF; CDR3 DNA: TGTGCCAGCAGCCCGGACCCACACAGGACGCAGTATTTT
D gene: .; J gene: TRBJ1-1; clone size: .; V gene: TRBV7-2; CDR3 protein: CASSSNRIEAFF; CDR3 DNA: TGTGCCAGCAGCTCCAACCGAATTGAAGCTTTCTTT
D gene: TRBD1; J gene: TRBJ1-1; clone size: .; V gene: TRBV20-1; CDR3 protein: CSTTWTGDTEAFF; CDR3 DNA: TGCAGTACTACCTGGACAGGGGATACTGAAGCTTTCTTT
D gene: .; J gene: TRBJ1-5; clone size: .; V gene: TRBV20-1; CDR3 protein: CSSRGSSSNQPQHF; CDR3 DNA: TGCAGTTCTAGAGGATCAAGTAGCAATCAGCCCCAGCATTTT
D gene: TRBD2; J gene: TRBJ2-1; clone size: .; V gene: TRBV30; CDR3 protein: CAWSPTSRANNEQFF; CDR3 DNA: TGTGCCTGGAGCCCGACTAGCAGAGCGAACAATGAGCAGTTCTTC
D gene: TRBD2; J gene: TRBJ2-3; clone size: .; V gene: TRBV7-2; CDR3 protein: CASSLAQTSGSATQYF; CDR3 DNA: TGTGCCAGCAGCTTAGCGCAGACTAGCGGGAGTGCTACGCAGTATTTT
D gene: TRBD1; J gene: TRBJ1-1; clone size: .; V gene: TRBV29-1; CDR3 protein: CSVERGQGRTQAFF; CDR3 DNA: TGCAGCGTTGAACGGGGACAGGGGAGGACGCAAGCTTTCTTT
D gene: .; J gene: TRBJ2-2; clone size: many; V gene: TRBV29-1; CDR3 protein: CSVGGPTGELFF; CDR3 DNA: TGCAGCGTTGGAGGGCCCACCGGGGAGCTGTTTTTT
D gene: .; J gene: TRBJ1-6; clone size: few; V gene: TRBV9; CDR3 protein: CASSSEGRNSPLHF; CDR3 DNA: TGTGCCAGCAGTTCCGAAGGCCGTAATTCACCCCTCCACTTT
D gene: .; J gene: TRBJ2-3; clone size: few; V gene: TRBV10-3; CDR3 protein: CAITRGHTDTQYF; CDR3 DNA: TGTGCCATCACCCGGGGGCACACAGATACGCAGTATTTT
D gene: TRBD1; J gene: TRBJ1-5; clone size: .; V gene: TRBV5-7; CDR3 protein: CASSLTTGAGNQPQHF; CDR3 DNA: TGTGCCAGCAGCCTAACGACAGGGGCCGGCAATCAGCCCCAGCATTTT
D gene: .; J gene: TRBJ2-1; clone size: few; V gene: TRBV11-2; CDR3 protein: CASSLNGDNEQFF; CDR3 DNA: TGTGCCAGCAGCTTGAATGGGGACAATGAGCAGTTCTTC
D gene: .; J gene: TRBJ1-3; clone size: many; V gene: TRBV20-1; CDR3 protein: CSARDPESGNTIYF; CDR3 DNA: TGCAGTGCTAGAGATCCGGAATCTGGAAACACCATATATTTT
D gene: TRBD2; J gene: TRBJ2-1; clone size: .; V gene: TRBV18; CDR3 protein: CASSPPAAGGRNEQFF; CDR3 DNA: TGTGCCAGCTCACCACCTGCAGCGGGGGGGCGCAATGAGCAGTTCTTC
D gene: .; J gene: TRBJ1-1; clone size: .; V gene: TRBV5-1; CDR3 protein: CASSFPDRVNTEAFF; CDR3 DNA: TGCGCCAGCAGCTTCCCGGACCGGGTGAACACTGAAGCTTTCTTT
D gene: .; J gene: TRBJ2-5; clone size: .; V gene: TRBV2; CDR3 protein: CASSPGIQETQYF; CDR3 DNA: TGTGCCAGCAGCCCCGGGATCCAAGAGACCCAGTACTTC